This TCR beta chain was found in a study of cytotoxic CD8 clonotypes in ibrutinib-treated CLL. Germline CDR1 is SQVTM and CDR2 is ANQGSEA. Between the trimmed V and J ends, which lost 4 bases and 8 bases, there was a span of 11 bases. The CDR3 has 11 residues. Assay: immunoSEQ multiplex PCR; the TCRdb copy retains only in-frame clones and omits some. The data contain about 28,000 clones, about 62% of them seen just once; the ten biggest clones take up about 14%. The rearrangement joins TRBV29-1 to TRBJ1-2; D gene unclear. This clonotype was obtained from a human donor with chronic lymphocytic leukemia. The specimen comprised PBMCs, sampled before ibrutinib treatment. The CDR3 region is CSVGRPGGYTF. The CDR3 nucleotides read TGCAGCGTTGGAAGGCCGGGCGGCTACACCTTC.